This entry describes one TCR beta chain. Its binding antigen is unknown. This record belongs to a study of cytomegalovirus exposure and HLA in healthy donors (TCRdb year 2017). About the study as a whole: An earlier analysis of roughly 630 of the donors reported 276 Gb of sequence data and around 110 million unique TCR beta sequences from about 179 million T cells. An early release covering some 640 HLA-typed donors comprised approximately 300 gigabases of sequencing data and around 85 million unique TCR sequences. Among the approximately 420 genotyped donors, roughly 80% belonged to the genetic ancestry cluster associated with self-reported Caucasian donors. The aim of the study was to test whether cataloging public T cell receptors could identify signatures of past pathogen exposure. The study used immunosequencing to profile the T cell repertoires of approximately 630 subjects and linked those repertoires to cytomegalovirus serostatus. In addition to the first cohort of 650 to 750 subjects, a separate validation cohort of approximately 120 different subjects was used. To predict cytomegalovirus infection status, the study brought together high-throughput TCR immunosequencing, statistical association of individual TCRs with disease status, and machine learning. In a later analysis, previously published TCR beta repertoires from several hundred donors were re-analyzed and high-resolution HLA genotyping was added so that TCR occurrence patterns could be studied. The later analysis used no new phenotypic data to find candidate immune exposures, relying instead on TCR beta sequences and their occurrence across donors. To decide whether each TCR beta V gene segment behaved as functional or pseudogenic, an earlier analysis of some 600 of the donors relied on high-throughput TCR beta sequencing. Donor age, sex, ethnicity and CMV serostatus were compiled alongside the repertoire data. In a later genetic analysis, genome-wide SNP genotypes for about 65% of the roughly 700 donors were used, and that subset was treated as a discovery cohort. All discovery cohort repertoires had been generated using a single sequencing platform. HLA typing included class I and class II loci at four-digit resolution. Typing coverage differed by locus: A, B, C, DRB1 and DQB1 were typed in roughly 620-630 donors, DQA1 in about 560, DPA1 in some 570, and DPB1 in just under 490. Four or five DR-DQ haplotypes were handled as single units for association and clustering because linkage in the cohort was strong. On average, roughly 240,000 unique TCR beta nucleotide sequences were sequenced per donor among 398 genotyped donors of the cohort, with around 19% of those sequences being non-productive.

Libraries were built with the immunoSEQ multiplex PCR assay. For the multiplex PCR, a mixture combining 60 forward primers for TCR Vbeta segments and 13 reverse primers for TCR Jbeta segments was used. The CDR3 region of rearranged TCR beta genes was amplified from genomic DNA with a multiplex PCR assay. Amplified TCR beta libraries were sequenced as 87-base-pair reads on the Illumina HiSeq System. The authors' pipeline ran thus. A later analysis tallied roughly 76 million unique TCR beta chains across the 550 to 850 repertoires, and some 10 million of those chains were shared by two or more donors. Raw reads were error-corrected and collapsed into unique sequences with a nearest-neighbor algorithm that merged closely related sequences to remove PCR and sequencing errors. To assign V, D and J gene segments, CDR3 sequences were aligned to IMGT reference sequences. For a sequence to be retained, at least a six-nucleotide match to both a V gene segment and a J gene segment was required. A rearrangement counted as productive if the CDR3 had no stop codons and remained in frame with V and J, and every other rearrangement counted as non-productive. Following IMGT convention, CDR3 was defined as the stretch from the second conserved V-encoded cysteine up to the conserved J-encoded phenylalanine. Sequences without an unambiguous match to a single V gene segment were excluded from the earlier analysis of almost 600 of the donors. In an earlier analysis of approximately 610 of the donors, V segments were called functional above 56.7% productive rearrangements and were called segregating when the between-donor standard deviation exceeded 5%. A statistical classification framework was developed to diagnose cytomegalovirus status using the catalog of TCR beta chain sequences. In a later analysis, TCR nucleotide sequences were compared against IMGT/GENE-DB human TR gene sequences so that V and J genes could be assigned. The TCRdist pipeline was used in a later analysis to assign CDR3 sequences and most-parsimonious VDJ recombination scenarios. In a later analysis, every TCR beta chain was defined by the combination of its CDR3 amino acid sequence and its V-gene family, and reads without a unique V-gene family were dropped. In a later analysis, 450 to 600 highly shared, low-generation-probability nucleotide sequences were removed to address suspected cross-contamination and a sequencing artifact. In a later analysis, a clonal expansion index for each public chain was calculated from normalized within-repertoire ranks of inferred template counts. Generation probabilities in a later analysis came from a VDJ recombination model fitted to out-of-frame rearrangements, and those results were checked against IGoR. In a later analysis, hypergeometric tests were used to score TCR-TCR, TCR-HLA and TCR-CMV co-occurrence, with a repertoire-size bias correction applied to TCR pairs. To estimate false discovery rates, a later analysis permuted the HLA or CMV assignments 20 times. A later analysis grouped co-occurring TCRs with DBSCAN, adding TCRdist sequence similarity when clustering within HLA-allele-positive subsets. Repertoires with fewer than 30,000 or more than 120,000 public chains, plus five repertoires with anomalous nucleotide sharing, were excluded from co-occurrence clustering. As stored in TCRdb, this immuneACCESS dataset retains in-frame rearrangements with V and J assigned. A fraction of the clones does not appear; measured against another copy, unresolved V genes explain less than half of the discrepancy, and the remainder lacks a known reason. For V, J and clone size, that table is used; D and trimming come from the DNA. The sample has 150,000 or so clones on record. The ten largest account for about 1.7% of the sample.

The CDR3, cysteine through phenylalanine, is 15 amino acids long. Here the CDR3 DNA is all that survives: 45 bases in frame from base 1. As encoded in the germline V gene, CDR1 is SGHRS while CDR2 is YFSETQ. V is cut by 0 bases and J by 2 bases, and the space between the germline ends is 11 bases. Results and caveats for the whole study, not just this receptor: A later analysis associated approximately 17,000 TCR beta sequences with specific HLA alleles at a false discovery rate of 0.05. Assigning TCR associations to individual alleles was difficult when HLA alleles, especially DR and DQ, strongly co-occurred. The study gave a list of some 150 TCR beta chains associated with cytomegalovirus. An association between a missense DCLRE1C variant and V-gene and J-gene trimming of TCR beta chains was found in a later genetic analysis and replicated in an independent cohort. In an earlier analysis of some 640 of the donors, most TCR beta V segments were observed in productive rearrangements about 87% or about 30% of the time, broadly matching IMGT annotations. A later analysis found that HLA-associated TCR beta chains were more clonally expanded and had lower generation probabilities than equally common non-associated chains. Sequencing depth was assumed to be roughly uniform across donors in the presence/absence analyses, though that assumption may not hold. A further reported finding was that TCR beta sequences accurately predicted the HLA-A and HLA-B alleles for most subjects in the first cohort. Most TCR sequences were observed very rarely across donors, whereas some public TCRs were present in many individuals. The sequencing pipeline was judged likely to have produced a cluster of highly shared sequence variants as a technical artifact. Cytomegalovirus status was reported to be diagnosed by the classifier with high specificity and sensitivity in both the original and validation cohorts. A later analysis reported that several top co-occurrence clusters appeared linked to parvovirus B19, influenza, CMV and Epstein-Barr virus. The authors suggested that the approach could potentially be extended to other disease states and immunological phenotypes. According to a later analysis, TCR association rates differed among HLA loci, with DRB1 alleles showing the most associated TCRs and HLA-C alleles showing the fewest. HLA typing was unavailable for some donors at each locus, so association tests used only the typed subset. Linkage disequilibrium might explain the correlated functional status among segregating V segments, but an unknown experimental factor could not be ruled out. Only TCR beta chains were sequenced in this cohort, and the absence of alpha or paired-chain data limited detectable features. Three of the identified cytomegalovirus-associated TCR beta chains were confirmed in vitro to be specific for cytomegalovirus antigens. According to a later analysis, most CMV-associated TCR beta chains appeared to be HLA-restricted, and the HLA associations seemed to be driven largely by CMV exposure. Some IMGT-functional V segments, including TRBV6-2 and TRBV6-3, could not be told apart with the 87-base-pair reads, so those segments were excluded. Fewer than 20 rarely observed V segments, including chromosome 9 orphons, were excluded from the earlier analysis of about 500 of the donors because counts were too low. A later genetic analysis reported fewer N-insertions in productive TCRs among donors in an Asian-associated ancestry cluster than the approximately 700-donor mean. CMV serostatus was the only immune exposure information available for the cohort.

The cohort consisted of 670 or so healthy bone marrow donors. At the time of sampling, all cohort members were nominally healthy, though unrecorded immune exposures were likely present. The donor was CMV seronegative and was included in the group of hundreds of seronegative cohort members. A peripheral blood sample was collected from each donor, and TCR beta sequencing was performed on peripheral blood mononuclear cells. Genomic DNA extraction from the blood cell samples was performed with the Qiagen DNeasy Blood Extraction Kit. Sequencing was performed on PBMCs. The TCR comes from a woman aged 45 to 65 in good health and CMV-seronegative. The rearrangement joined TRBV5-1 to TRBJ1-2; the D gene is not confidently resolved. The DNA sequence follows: TGCGCCAGCAGCTTGGAGGAAGAGCGAAACTATGGCTACACCTTC. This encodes CASSLEEERNYGYTF.